Shown below are 25 T cell receptor beta chains from a single sample sequenced in a study of T cell responses to AZD1222 COVID-19 vaccine. Repertoires were generated with immunoSEQ multiplex PCR, while TCRdb's copy carries only in-frame clones and drops some. The repertoire holds around 120,000 clones, with around 94% as singletons. The specimen comprised peripheral blood, sampled on day 0 of AZD1222 vaccination. The receptors derive from an adult in good health.

The J gene is TRBJ1-3, the V gene TRBV29-1; D call uncertain. The germline V and J ends were trimmed by 5 bases and 4 bases, with 9 bases remaining between them. The CDR3 consists of 12 residues. Per germline, CDR1 SQVTM and CDR2 ANQGSEA. CDR3 loop: CSVQRPGNTIYF. The CDR3, as DNA: TGCAGCGTTCAACGACCGGGAAACACCATATATTTT.

V gene TRBV19 combines with J gene TRBJ1-5; the D gene is possibly TRBD1 (5 bases). Trimming removed 7 bases from V and 0 bases from J, with 13 bases in between. The CDR3 has 15 residues. Germline V gene lookup returns CDR1 LNHDA and CDR2 SQIVND (reference sequence). CDR3 nucleotide sequence: TGTGCCAGTACCCGGGCAGGGTTTAGCAATCAGCCCCAGCATTTT. Translating gives CASTRAGFSNQPQHF.

V usage is TRBV2 and J usage is TRBJ2-1; D unclear. The germline V gene has CDR1 SNHLY and CDR2 FYNNEI. V lost 0 bases and J 7 bases, leaving 13 bases between the germline ends. This CDR3 has 15 residues. CDR3 region: CASSEAGQETNEQFF. The CDR3 coding sequence is TGTGCCAGCAGTGAAGCGGGTCAAGAAACAAATGAGCAGTTCTTC.

The V call is TRBV2, the J call TRBJ2-7, with D perhaps assigned TRBD1 or TRBD2 (6 bases each). V was cut by 6 bases and J by 7 bases, with 22 bases left in between. This CDR3 comprises 15 residues. Germline V gene lookup returns CDR1 SNHLY and CDR2 FYNNEI. CDR3 protein: CASSQGTSPYEEQYF. For the CDR3, the DNA is TGTGCCAGCAGCCAGGGGACTTCTCCCTACGAGGAGCAGTACTTC. Full variable domain (missing parts from reference TRBV2 and TRBJ2-7): EPEVTQTPSHQVTQMGQEVILRCVPISNHLYFYWYRQILGQKVEFLVSFYNNEISEKSEIFDDQFSVERPDGSNFTLKIRSTKLEDSAMYFCASSQGTSPYEEQYFGPGTRLTVT.

The genes are TRBV7-2 and TRBJ2-3; 9 bases align to TRBD2. With V trimmed by 5 bases and J by 14 bases, 14 bases remained unmatched. The CDR3 has 14 residues. Germline assignment: CDR1 SGHTA and CDR2 FQGNSA. The CDR3 here is CASSPRASGVNWYF. CDR3 nucleotides: TGTGCCAGCAGCCCCCGCGCTAGCGGGGTCAATTGGTATTTT.

The chain employs TRBV5-1 and TRBJ2-6, with 10 nucleotides matching TRBD1. The CDR3 runs to 18 residues. In germline, CDR1 is SGHRS, CDR2 YFSETQ. V trimming: 1 base; J trimming: 3 bases; junction bases outside the gene matches: 7. This CDR3 is CASSLLGQGTRGANVLTF. The CDR3, as DNA: TGCGCCAGCAGCTTGCTGGGACAGGGGACGCGTGGGGCCAACGTCCTGACTTTC.

The gene calls are TRBV7-8 and TRBJ1-6; TRBD1 aligns across 7 bases. The V segment lost 6 bases and the J segment 4 bases; nucleotides outside the gene matches: 6. From germline, CDR1 is SGHVS and CDR2 FQNEAQ. This CDR3 spans 15 amino acids. CDR3 bases: TGTGCCAGCAGGCAGGGGGAGGGTTATAATTCACCCCTCCACTTT. Protein sequence: CASRQGEGYNSPLHF.

V and J are TRBV7-9 and TRBJ1-2; no clear D gene. Germline CDR1 and CDR2: SEHNR and FQNEAQ (reference sequence). The V end lost 3 bases, the J end lost 4 bases, and 12 bases lay between the germline ends. The CDR3 loop spans 14 amino acids. The CDR3 is CASSFGPEGYGYTF. Written as DNA, the CDR3 is TGTGCCAGCAGCTTTGGGCCGGAGGGCTATGGCTACACCTTC. The entire variable domain, with the rest obtained from reference TRBV7-9 and TRBJ1-2, is as follows: DTGVSQNPRHKITKRGQNVTFRCDPISEHNRLYWYRQTLGQGPEFLTYFQNEAQLEKSRLLSDRFSAERPKGSFSTLEIQRTEQGDSAMYLCASSFGPEGYGYTFGSGTRLTVV.

The J gene is TRBJ2-1, the V gene TRBV19; D ambiguous. Germline CDR1 LNHDA, CDR2 SQIVND (reference sequence). Trimming shortened V by 2 bases and J by 7 bases, and 9 bases separated the two germline ends. CDR3 length equals 13 residues. The CDR3 sequence: CASSIRQANEQFF. The CDR3 nucleotides are TGTGCCAGTAGTATACGCCAGGCGAATGAGCAGTTCTTC.

This clone was picked up one time. Germline and junction disagree at one end, which may indicate a read error. This rearrangement joins TRBV19 to TRBJ2-1, with 10 bases that match TRBD1. The CDR3 loop spans 11 amino acids. Germline loops: CDR1 LNHDA, CDR2 SQIVND (reference sequence). CDR3 in amino acids: CASSIGDRGIF. CDR3 nucleotide sequence: TGTGCCAGTAGTATAGGGGACAGGGGTATCTTC.

This chain uses TRBV29-1 with TRBJ1-1; 8 bases line up with TRBD1. V lost 6 bases to trimming and J lost 5 bases; unmatched junction nucleotides: 2. CDR1 SQVTM and CDR2 ANQGSEA come from the germline V gene. CDR3 size: 11 residues. The CDR3 protein is CSVHRGTEAFF. The CDR3, as DNA: TGCAGCGTGCACAGGGGGACTGAAGCTTTCTTT.

The chain is built from TRBV30 and TRBJ1-4, with 7 bases that match TRBD1. The CDR3 loop spans 15 amino acids. CDR1 is GTSNPN, CDR2 SVGIG, per germline (reference sequence). With 0 bases clipped from V and 6 bases from J, the junction kept 7 bases outside the gene matches. The CDR3 bases are TGTGCCTGGAGTGTACGCACAGGGGCCGATGAAAAACTGTTTTTT. Its translation: CAWSVRTGADEKLFF.

The chain links TRBV4-1 to TRBJ2-3; D may be TRBD2 (5 bases). CDR3 length equals 13 residues. The germline CDR1 and CDR2 sequences are MGHRA and YSYEKL. Between the trimmed V and J ends, which lost 1 base and 8 bases, there was a span of 10 bases. Here the CDR3 DNA reads TGCGCCAGCAGCCAAGCGGGATCGGGTACGCAGTATTTT. Protein: CASSQAGSGTQYF.

The chain joins TRBV27 to TRBJ1-5; D is possibly TRBD1 (5 bases). V was trimmed by 0 bases and J by 7 bases, leaving 10 bases between them. There are 14 residues in the CDR3. Germline V gene lookup returns CDR1 MNHEY and CDR2 SMNVEV (reference sequence). This CDR3 is CASSLSRGHQPQHF. The DNA for the CDR3 is TGTGCCAGCAGTTTATCGAGGGGTCACCAGCCCCAGCATTTT.

V is TRBV19 and J is TRBJ1-2; 7 bases line up with TRBD1. CDR3 size: 15 residues. Per germline, CDR1 LNHDA and CDR2 SQIVND (reference sequence). V gave up 3 bases and J gave up 4 bases; unmatched junction bases: 8. The chain's CDR3 is CASSIVPTGSYGYTF. The DNA of the CDR3 is TGTGCCAGTAGTATTGTACCGACAGGGAGCTATGGCTACACCTTC.

This clone occurred once. The chain uses TRBV7-9 and TRBJ1-4, with a weak D call TRBD1 (5 bases). Looked up from germline, CDR1 is SEHNR and CDR2 is FQNEAQ (reference sequence). This CDR3 has 14 amino acids. Trimming stripped 3 bases from V and 8 bases from J, with 13 bases between. The CDR3 protein is CASSFGQGREKLFF. For the CDR3, the DNA is TGTGCCAGCAGCTTCGGCCAGGGCAGGGAAAAACTGTTTTTT.

This chain connects TRBV9 to TRBJ1-3; D possibly corresponds to TRBD1 (5 bases). The V end was cut by 0 bases, the J end by 0 bases, with 13 bases between. Germline loops: CDR1 SGDLS, CDR2 YYNGEE. CDR3 size: 17 residues. CDR3 protein: CASSVGGDGSSGNTIYF. The CDR3 coding sequence is TGTGCCAGCAGCGTAGGGGGGGACGGTAGCTCTGGAAACACCATATATTTT. Full variable domain (missing parts from reference TRBV9 and TRBJ1-3): DSGVTQTPKHLITATGQRVTLRCSPRSGDLSVYWYQQSLDQGLQFLIQYYNGEERAKGNILERFSAQQFPDLHSELNLSSLELGDSALYFCASSVGGDGSSGNTIYFGEGSWLTVV.

This chain links TRBV5-4 with TRBJ1-3; 8 bases align to TRBD1. Germline CDR1 and CDR2: SGHNT and YYREEE (reference sequence). The trim removed 4 bases at V and 4 bases at J, leaving 10 bases unmatched. CDR3 length equals 16 residues. The CDR3 loop is CASSTKKTGEGNTIYF. The DNA of the CDR3 is TGTGCCAGCAGCACTAAAAAGACAGGGGAAGGAAACACCATATATTTT.

The CDR3 DNA is TGTGCCAGCTCACCACGGACAAATAGCAATCAGCCCCAGCATTTT. As protein: CASSPRTNSNQPQHF. The chain has TRBV18 and TRBJ1-5; tentative D call: TRBD1 (5 bases). Per germline, CDR1 KGHSH and CDR2 LQKENI. V was trimmed by 1 base and J by 0 bases, leaving 7 bases between them. CDR3 length equals 15 residues.

The CDR3 DNA follows: TGCGCCAGCAGCCAAGGTGGGGGCGGGTCGGGCAATGAGCAGTTCTTC. Amino acid sequence: CASSQGGGGSGNEQFF. The gene calls are TRBV4-1 and TRBJ2-1; D might be TRBD1 (6 bases). The CDR3 consists of 16 residues. V was pared by 1 base and J by 6 bases, with 16 bases between. In germline, CDR1 is MGHRA, CDR2 YSYEKL.

V and J are TRBV28 and TRBJ1-5, with unresolved D. This CDR3 spans 16 amino acids. V was pared by 6 bases and J by 3 bases, with 18 bases between. In germline, CDR1 is MDHEN, CDR2 SYDVKM. CDR3 nucleotide sequence: TGTGCCAGCAGGCCCCCCGGAGGGAGTAACAATCAGCCCCAGCATTTT. Translating it yields CASRPPGGSNNQPQHF.

V usage is TRBV11-2 and J usage is TRBJ1-2; the D gene is possibly TRBD1 (6 bases). V lost 2 bases to trimming and J lost 8 bases, with 18 bases between them. The germline gives CDR1 SGHAT, CDR2 FQNNGV. This CDR3 is built from 15 residues. The CDR3 nucleotides read TGTGCCAGCAGCTTACCGGGGGGCGCGTTCGTCGGCTACACCTTC. Translating gives CASSLPGGAFVGYTF.

V usage is TRBV5-1 and J usage is TRBJ1-1; D is uncertain. Germline CDR1 SGHRS, CDR2 YFSETQ. Between the trimmed V and J ends, which lost 4 bases and 3 bases, there was a span of 16 bases. This CDR3 is built from 15 residues. The chain's CDR3 is CASSRGAQDHTEAFF. The CDR3, as DNA: TGCGCCAGCAGCAGAGGAGCGCAGGACCACACTGAAGCTTTCTTT.

The chain uses TRBV28 and TRBJ2-3, with D possibly being TRBD2 (6 bases). The CDR3 has 15 amino acids. The V end was cut by 5 bases, the J end by 6 bases, with 18 bases between. The V gene's germline CDR1 is MDHEN and CDR2 SYDVKM. The CDR3 DNA is TGTGCCAGCAGTCTTAGCGGAGTAGGACTGGATACGCAGTATTTT. It is translated as CASSLSGVGLDTQYF.

The CDR3 sequence: CASGLQGASYEQYF. In nucleotides, the CDR3 is TGCGCCAGCGGTCTACAGGGGGCTAGCTACGAGCAGTACTTC. The rearrangement joins TRBV5-1 to TRBJ2-7; TRBD1 aligns across 9 bases. With V trimmed by 7 bases and J by 3 bases, 8 bases remained unmatched. Germline CDR1 and CDR2: SGHRS and YFSETQ. There are 14 residues in the CDR3.